This TCR beta chain was recovered during a study of cytomegalovirus exposure and HLA in healthy donors. Overall study: A later analysis reported the 100 to 150 validation repertoires used the same platform as the roughly 700 first-cohort repertoires. Findings and caveats of the study: According to a subsequent analysis, TCR clusters from the first cohort were inclined to appear together in the 120 validation repertoires. The classifier was said to identify cytomegalovirus status with high specificity and sensitivity. TCR beta chains numbering 150 to 200 were designated cytomegalovirus-associated.

Germline V gives CDR1 SGHAT, CDR2 FQNNGV. CDR3 length: 14 amino acids. V shed 1 base and J shed 0 bases, with 6 bases lying between them. Sequencing was performed with immunoSEQ multiplex PCR; in TCRdb, only in-frame clones are kept and a portion is missing. In the table there are 150,000 to 200,000 clones, around nine tenths of which are singletons. For this clone: The antigen remains unidentified.

The rearrangement links TRBV11-2 to TRBJ1-1, with D possibly matching TRBD1 (5 bases). The sequencing sample was made of PBMCs. The TCR comes from a woman aged 25 to 45 in good health and CMV-seronegative. The chain's CDR3 is CASSLAGMNTEAFF. For the CDR3, the DNA is TGTGCCAGCAGCTTAGCAGGGATGAACACTGAAGCTTTCTTT.